These 16 T cell receptor beta chains came from one sample sequenced in a study of tumor-infiltrating lymphocytes in glioblastoma multiforme (dated by TCRdb to between 2016 and 2019). Sequenced using an Illumina HiSeq 2500. TCRB libraries were built from RNA via three nested multiplex PCR rounds using a modified ARM-PCR protocol with multiple V-beta primers and a C-beta primer. TCRdb's own reprocessing of the public reads used fastp at Q25 and MiXCR and kept productive beta chains. Here each entry gathers all rows of one CDR3 protein and keeps the most common genes and DNA. Within this sample are some 11,000 distinct CDR3 sequences, with less than 75% of them counted one time only. About 40% of the sample lies in the top ten. The sequencing sample was made of brain tumor tissue. The source of these receptors is a male donor with glioblastoma.

On this clonotype itself: At one end the junction does not follow the germline gene, possibly because of a read error. The CDR3 reads CSASRPGLAGGPSSIDTQYF. CDR3 nucleotides: TGCAGTGCTAGTCGCCCCGGATTAGCGGGAGGGCCGAGCAGCATAGATACGCAGTATTTT. This chain uses TRBV20-1 with TRBJ2-3, with 11 bases that match TRBD2. The CDR3 consists of 20 residues. Germline V gene data show CDR1 as DFQATT and CDR2 as SNEGSKA (reference sequence).

This clonotype has a count of ten or more. This sequence joins TRBV5-1 and TRBJ2-2; the match to TRBD1 covers 11 bases. Germline V CDR1 and CDR2: SGHRS, YFSETQ. J was trimmed by 4 bases and V by 5 bases; bases with no gene match: 7. The CDR3 runs to 16 residues. This CDR3 is CASRGGQGASTGELFF. CDR3 bases: TGCGCCAGCAGAGGAGGACAGGGGGCAAGCACCGGGGAGCTGTTTTTT.

The chain links TRBV20-1 to TRBJ1-4; TRBD1 matches at 7 bases. The CDR3 length is 14 residues. Trimming cost V 0 bases and J 10 bases; bases outside gene matches: 8. Germline-derived CDR1 and CDR2 are DFQATT and SNEGSKA (reference sequence). The CDR3 is CSARDGTAIGKLFF. In DNA, the CDR3 is TGCAGTGCTAGAGACGGGACAGCCATTGGAAAACTGTTTTTT.

About this clonotype itself: It is likely a read error, because the conserved phenylalanine at the end of the CDR3 is missing. V gene TRBV6-4 combines with J gene TRBJ2-3, with D possibly being TRBD1 or TRBD2 (5 bases each). V was cut by 11 bases and J by 0 bases, with 27 bases left in between. CDR1 MRHNA and CDR2 SNTAGT come from the germline V gene. The CDR3 is 18 residues long. The chain's CDR3 is CAGMKRGRLVVSTDTQYL. The CDR3, as DNA: TGTGCCGGCATGAAAAGGGGACGGCTAGTCGTCAGCACAGATACGCAGTATCTT.

Remarks on this clonotype: Without the conserved terminal phenylalanine or tryptophan, this CDR3 likely stems from a read error. No DNA is shown, since the ends of the CDR3 on it are uncertain; the CDR3 is the one TCRdb lists. The J gene is TRBJ1-6, the V gene TRBV4-1; the table calls TRBD1, which could not be checked here. The CDR3 is 15 amino acids in total, end residues counted. Germline CDR1 and CDR2: MGHRA and YSYEKL. CDR3 amino acids: CASQNPASGVSPLRL.

This clonotype has only one observation. The CDR3 does not end in the conserved phenylalanine or tryptophan, so this is likely a read error. The chain has TRBV5-1 and TRBJ2-1, with a weak D call TRBD1 (5 bases). Trimming removed 0 bases at V and 5 bases at J, with 9 bases between. The CDR3 has 14 residues. Germline assignment: CDR1 SGHRS and CDR2 YFSETQ. The CDR3 protein is CASSLDRLNNEQFL. The CDR3 DNA sequence: TGCGCCAGCAGCTTGGACAGGCTAAACAATGAGCAGTTCCTC.

The V call is TRBV6-2 or TRBV6-3, the J call TRBJ2-7; TRBD1 aligns across 7 bases. Germline assignment: CDR1 MNHEY and CDR2 SVGEGT. The CDR3 extends over 15 amino acids. After removal of 11 bases from V and 5 bases from J, the junction contained 18 bases not matched to a gene. CDR3 sequence reads: CAYREGAGKSDEQYF. The CDR3 nucleotides are TGTGCCTACAGAGAGGGGGCAGGGAAAAGCGACGAGCAGTACTTC.

The rearrangement joins TRBV11-2 to TRBJ2-1; D possibly corresponds to TRBD1 (6 bases). The germline CDR1 and CDR2 sequences are SGHAT and FQNNGV. Between the trimmed V and J ends, which lost 5 bases and 4 bases, there was a span of 9 bases. This CDR3 is built from 13 residues. CDR3 in DNA: TGTGCCAGCAGCCCAGGACAGTACAATGAGCAGTTCTTC. This encodes CASSPGQYNEQFF. The complete variable domain, with remaining parts taken from reference TRBV11-2 and TRBJ2-1, reads EAGVAQSPRYKIIEKRQSVAFWCNPISGHATLYWYQQILGQGPKLLIQFQNNGVVDDSQLPKDRFSAERLKGVDSTLKIQPAKLEDSAVYLCASSPGQYNEQFFGPGTRLTVL.

The rearrangement joins TRBV20-1 to TRBJ2-1; 8 bases fit TRBD1. Germline assignment: CDR1 DFQATT and CDR2 SNEGSKA (reference sequence). Germline trimming cut 4 bases from V and 8 bases from J; bases unmatched to any gene: 16. CDR3 length equals 16 residues. CDR3 coding DNA: TGCAGTGCTAATTATCGTGACAGGGGTGTTAACGATGAGCAGTTCTTC. Protein product: CSANYRDRGVNDEQFF.

As for this clonotype: Given the absence of the conserved phenylalanine or tryptophan at the CDR3 end, a read error is likely. The chain links TRBV29-1 to TRBJ2-1, with D perhaps matching TRBD1 (7 bases). The CDR3 sequence is 14 residues long. The germline gives CDR1 SQVTM, CDR2 ANQGSEA. V was trimmed by 4 bases and J by 6 bases, leaving 16 bases between them. The CDR3 DNA sequence: TGCAGCGTTGGGGGGAGGCAGGGGGGCAATGAGCAGTTCTCA. Residues: CSVGGRQGGNEQFS.

As to this clonotype: One junction end disagrees with the germline gene, perhaps due to a read error. In DNA form, the CDR3 reads TGTGCCAGCAGTGATCGAGGGGTGTACCACAATGAGCACTTCTTC. Residues: CASSDRGVYHNEHFF. The V and J genes are TRBV25-1 and TRBJ2-1; tentatively, D is TRBD1 or TRBD2 (5 bases each). The CDR3 runs 15 residues. Looked up from germline, CDR1 is MGHDK and CDR2 is SYGVNS.

The rearrangement links TRBV20-1 to TRBJ2-7; either TRBD1 or TRBD2 may fit D (5 bases each). The CDR3 length is 14 residues. V was pared by 0 bases and J by 2 bases, with 11 bases between. The V gene's germline CDR1 is DFQATT and CDR2 SNEGSKA (reference sequence). CDR3 in DNA: TGCAGTGCTAGAGATATGGGGGAAGCCTACGAGCAGTACTTC. This translates into CSARDMGEAYEQYF.

V gene TRBV29-1 combines with J gene TRBJ2-5; D perhaps matches TRBD2 (6 bases). The CDR3 loop spans 13 amino acids. Germline V gene sequence: CDR1 SQVTM, CDR2 ANQGSEA. The V end lost 4 bases, the J end lost 5 bases, and 14 bases lay between the germline ends. CDR3 amino acids: CSVALVGGETQYF. CDR3 bases: TGCAGCGTTGCTTTGGTCGGGGGTGAGACCCAGTACTTC.

This clonotype has a handful of counts. This chain links TRBV20-1 with TRBJ2-7, with D perhaps TRBD1 (5 bases). Trimming took off 4 bases at V and 3 bases at J, with 10 bases between the two ends. Germline V gene data show CDR1 as DFQATT and CDR2 as SNEGSKA (reference sequence). The length of the CDR3 is 12 residues. The chain's CDR3 is CSAMTDDYEQYF. The CDR3, as DNA: TGCAGTGCTATGACAGACGACTACGAGCAGTACTTC.

This clonotype came up many times. V and J are TRBV5-1 and TRBJ2-2; D ambiguous. V lost 1 base and J lost 1, with 8 bases in between. Germline V gene data show CDR1 as SGHRS and CDR2 as YFSETQ. The CDR3 consists of 15 residues. CDR3 sequence (DNA): TGCGCCAGCAGCTTGTGGGCGGTGAACACCGGGGAGCTGTTTTTT. Translation: CASSLWAVNTGELFF.

This clonotype was detected only a few times. This chain connects TRBV4-2 to TRBJ2-1, with 11 bases identical to TRBD2. Germline CDR1 and CDR2: LGHNA and YNFKEQ. With 0 bases clipped from V and 9 bases from J, the junction kept 13 bases outside the gene matches. This CDR3 is built from 18 residues. The CDR3 region is CASSQDRLAGGVGGEQFF. CDR3 coding DNA: TGTGCCAGCAGCCAAGATAGGCTAGCGGGAGGCGTTGGGGGTGAGCAGTTCTTC.